A selection of T cell receptor beta chains follows, all from one sample in a study of T cell responses to AZD1222 COVID-19 vaccine. Profiled with immunoSEQ multiplex PCR; TCRdb holds only in-frame clones, not every one. The sample lists 150,000 to 200,000 clones, just over 90% occurring once. This specimen consisted of peripheral blood, obtained 28 days after the second AZD1222 dose. The receptor source for this set is an adult who received the AZD1222 COVID-19 vaccine. The CDR3 runs from the conserved cysteine through the conserved F or W. Each record gives: CDR3 length, J gene, D gene, V gene, clone size, CDR3 protein, CDR3 DNA. The D gene is left open where the match is weak. Expanded clones get a size class; other rows say once, few or many, or leave the size out.

CDR3 length: 12
J gene: TRBJ1-5
D gene: .
V gene: TRBV20-1
clone size: .
CDR3 protein: CSASEGSQSQHF
CDR3 DNA: TGCAGTGCTAGTGAAGGGAGCCAGTCCCAGCATTTT

CDR3 length: 15
J gene: TRBJ1-1
D gene: .
V gene: TRBV4-3
clone size: .
CDR3 protein: CASSQETGLNTEAFF
CDR3 DNA: TGCGCCAGCAGCCAAGAGACGGGACTCAACACTGAAGCTTTCTTT

CDR3 length: 12
J gene: TRBJ2-1
D gene: .
V gene: TRBV7-2
clone size: .
CDR3 protein: CASSLANNEQFF
CDR3 DNA: TGTGCCAGCAGCTTAGCCAACAATGAGCAGTTCTTC

CDR3 length: 15
J gene: TRBJ1-1
D gene: .
V gene: TRBV11-2
clone size: .
CDR3 protein: CASSSLRVRTTEAFF
CDR3 DNA: TGTGCCAGCAGTTCTCTCCGGGTACGTACCACTGAAGCTTTCTTT

CDR3 length: 13
J gene: TRBJ1-1
D gene: .
V gene: TRBV5-6
clone size: once
CDR3 protein: CASSLSPNTEAFF
CDR3 DNA: TGTGCCAGCAGCTTGTCCCCCAACACTGAAGCTTTCTTT

CDR3 length: 13
J gene: TRBJ1-1
D gene: .
V gene: TRBV12-3/TRBV12-4
clone size: .
CDR3 protein: CASSPWTPRVAFF
CDR3 DNA: TGTGCCAGCAGTCCCTGGACACCACGGGTGGCTTTCTTT

CDR3 length: 13
J gene: TRBJ1-5
D gene: .
V gene: TRBV6-6
clone size: .
CDR3 protein: CASSYVANQPQHF
CDR3 DNA: TGTGCCAGCAGTTACGTGGCCAATCAGCCCCAGCATTTT

CDR3 length: 13
J gene: TRBJ1-2
D gene: .
V gene: TRBV12-3/TRBV12-4
clone size: .
CDR3 protein: CASSTPGRSGYTF
CDR3 DNA: TGTGCCAGCAGTACGCCAGGGAGATCTGGCTACACCTTC

CDR3 length: 14
J gene: TRBJ2-2
D gene: .
V gene: TRBV6-5
clone size: .
CDR3 protein: CATGGGGWSGELFF
CDR3 DNA: TGTGCCACCGGAGGTGGGGGGTGGTCCGGGGAGCTGTTTTTT

CDR3 length: 15
J gene: TRBJ1-1
D gene: .
V gene: TRBV18
clone size: .
CDR3 protein: CASSPKGGGNTEAFF
CDR3 DNA: TGTGCCAGCTCACCAAAGGGGGGAGGAAACACTGAAGCTTTCTTT

CDR3 length: 14
J gene: TRBJ1-2
D gene: .
V gene: TRBV6-6
clone size: once
CDR3 protein: CASSAGGGSYGYTF
CDR3 DNA: TGTGCCAGCAGCGCCGGCGGGGGATCCTATGGCTACACCTTC

CDR3 length: 14
J gene: TRBJ1-3
D gene: .
V gene: TRBV7-7
clone size: .
CDR3 protein: CASSPQEFGNTIYF
CDR3 DNA: TGTGCTAGCAGCCCACAGGAATTTGGAAACACCATATATTTT

CDR3 length: 16
J gene: TRBJ2-5
D gene: .
V gene: TRBV7-9
clone size: .
CDR3 protein: CASSLSALVTPATQYF
CDR3 DNA: TGTGCCAGCAGCTTATCCGCCCTAGTCACGCCAGCGACCCAGTACTTC

CDR3 length: 14
J gene: TRBJ2-3
D gene: .
V gene: TRBV19
clone size: .
CDR3 protein: CASEGGTATDTQYF
CDR3 DNA: TGTGCCAGTGAAGGGGGGACAGCGACAGATACGCAGTATTTT

CDR3 length: 19
J gene: TRBJ2-3
D gene: TRBD2
V gene: TRBV5-1
clone size: once
CDR3 protein: CASSLNPGTSGRSTDTQYF
CDR3 DNA: TGCGCCAGCAGCTTGAACCCCGGGACTAGCGGGAGGAGCACAGATACGCAGTATTTT

CDR3 length: 14
J gene: TRBJ2-3
D gene: .
V gene: TRBV18
clone size: .
CDR3 protein: CASSPLDRTDTQYF
CDR3 DNA: TGTGCCAGCTCACCCCTGGACCGCACAGATACGCAGTATTTT

CDR3 length: 14
J gene: TRBJ1-1
D gene: .
V gene: TRBV3-1/TRBV3-2
clone size: .
CDR3 protein: CASRLGQMNTEAFF
CDR3 DNA: TGTGCCAGCAGGCTTGGACAGATGAACACTGAAGCTTTCTTT

CDR3 length: 13
J gene: TRBJ2-3
D gene: .
V gene: TRBV12-3/TRBV12-4
clone size: once
CDR3 protein: CASSGYREDTQYF
CDR3 DNA: TGTGCCAGCAGTGGCTACCGGGAAGATACGCAGTATTTT

CDR3 length: 17
J gene: TRBJ1-2
D gene: TRBD1
V gene: TRBV7-2
clone size: .
CDR3 protein: CASTPGTGGSIGYGYTF
CDR3 DNA: TGTGCCAGCACCCCAGGGACAGGGGGCTCTATTGGCTATGGCTACACCTTC

CDR3 length: 13
J gene: TRBJ2-7
D gene: .
V gene: TRBV21-1
clone size: .
CDR3 protein: CASSKGPWYEQYF
CDR3 DNA: TGTGCCAGCAGTAAGGGACCCTGGTACGAGCAGTACTTC